This TCR beta chain was found in a study of shared clonotypes between healthy human individuals. Here immunoSEQ multiplex PCR was the method, and the copy in TCRdb shows in-frame clones only, minus some. Here the sample spans 500,000 to 700,000 clones, approximately 95% being singletons. Looked up from germline, CDR1 is MNHEY and CDR2 is SMNVEV (reference sequence). Trimming removed 1 base from V and 4 bases from J, with 5 bases in between. CDR3 length: 13 residues. CD45RO-negative CD8 cells positively selected for CCR7 made up the naive population, which excluded terminally differentiated effector memory CD45RA+ cells. The donor population consisted of healthy HIV-negative adults with no recent acute infections or vaccinations.

The source is a woman in her thirties in good health. The V gene is TRBV27, the J gene TRBJ1-5; D unclear. Specimen: naive CD8+ T cells sorted from blood. CDR3 in amino acids: CASSLWENQPQHF. CDR3 bases: TGTGCCAGCAGTTTATGGGAAAATCAGCCCCAGCATTTT.